This T cell receptor (beta chain) was sequenced for a study of blood T cell repertoires in COVID-19. Study context: There were acute and convalescent COVID-19 samples, and they came from the United States, Italy and Spain. PBMCs, B-cell-depleted T cells, or T cells were the source of the cDNA or gDNA that made up the material.

Original methodology: Nucleated cell number was recorded as an estimate derived from reference gene primer amplification. Assay used: immunoSEQ multiplex PCR; TCRdb lists only in-frame clones, some missing. The V and J calls and the clone size are those of that table, but D and trimming were determined from the DNA. The sample lists around 220,000 clones; 70% to 90% were seen once. CDR1 is SGHRS and CDR2 is YFSETQ in the germline V gene. The CDR3 spans 18 residues. V trimming: 5 bases; J trimming: 5 bases; junction bases outside the gene matches: 12. The clonotype originates from a man between 18 and 35 years old with active or convalescent COVID-19. V is TRBV5-1 and J is TRBJ2-5; 16 bases agree with TRBD2. Sequenced input: peripheral blood. The CDR3 loop reads CASRPGLAGGPTAETQYF. The CDR3 region has the DNA TGCGCCAGCAGGCCGGGACTAGCGGGAGGGCCTACCGCGGAGACCCAGTACTTC.